This T cell receptor beta chain comes out of a study of blood T cell repertoires in COVID-19. Overall study: PBMCs, B-cell-depleted T cells, or T cells provided the cDNA or gDNA that made up the material.

This clone was observed at least ten times. Trimming stripped 1 base from V and 2 bases from J, with 12 bases between. The CDR3 has 15 amino acids. CDR1 and CDR2 from the germline V gene are MDHEN and SYDVKM. Libraries were prepared by immunoSEQ multiplex PCR; TCRdb keeps only in-frame clonotypes and omits some of them. The sample carries around 360,000 clones, 87% recorded once. This chain connects TRBV28 to TRBJ2-7; D gene ambiguous. The sequence was obtained from a woman aged 30 to 39 who had recovered from COVID-19. Sequencing was carried out using PBMCs or T cells enriched from blood (not recorded which). In DNA form, the CDR3 reads TGTGCCAGCAGTTTATCGAGGAGCCTCCCCTACGAGCAGTACTTC. Translated: CASSLSRSLPYEQYF.